This is a list of T cell receptor beta chains from one sample in a study of T cells in Graves' hyperthyroidism and ophthalmopathy. From the multiplex PCR reads, TCRdb called clonotypes with MiXCR, one entry per CDR3 protein. The sample records 600,000 to 900,000 distinct CDR3 sequences, 16% being singletons. The source material was blood. Every receptor here comes from a man between 18 and 35 years old with Graves' hyperthyroidism. The CDR3 runs from the conserved cysteine through the conserved F or W. D genes are given only for firm matches. Only part of the rows carry a size: once, few, many, or a class if the clone is expanded.

j_call: TRBJ1-1
clone_size: .
d_call: .
v_call: TRBV28
cdr3_aa: CASSLRGLRTEAFF
cdr3_nt: TGTGCCAGCAGTCTCAGAGGACTCCGGACTGAAGCTTTCTTT

j_call: TRBJ1-4
clone_size: .
d_call: .
v_call: TRBV28
cdr3_aa: CASSDYGLRGPHEKLFF
cdr3_nt: TGTGCCAGCAGTGATTACGGACTTCGTGGGCCGCATGAAAAACTGTTTTTT

j_call: TRBJ1-2
clone_size: .
d_call: .
v_call: TRBV6-1
cdr3_aa: CASRGGTGTGYTF
cdr3_nt: TGTGCCAGCAGGGGGGGGACGGGGACAGGCTACACCTTC

j_call: TRBJ1-1
clone_size: few
d_call: .
v_call: TRBV7-9
cdr3_aa: CASSVAVNTEAFF
cdr3_nt: TGTGCCAGCAGCGTAGCAGTGAACACTGAAGCTTTCTTT

j_call: TRBJ2-7
clone_size: many
d_call: .
v_call: TRBV30
cdr3_aa: CAWTPRGRDGYEQYF
cdr3_nt: TGTGCCTGGACCCCCCGAGGGCGGGATGGTTACGAGCAGTACTTC

j_call: TRBJ1-5
clone_size: many
d_call: .
v_call: TRBV12-3/TRBV12-4
cdr3_aa: CASSQGTPAQHF
cdr3_nt: TGTGCCAGCAGTCAGGGGACCCCGGCCCAGCATTTT

j_call: TRBJ2-6
clone_size: many
d_call: .
v_call: TRBV6-1
cdr3_aa: CASGRTSGANVLTF
cdr3_nt: TGTGCCAGTGGACGCACCTCTGGGGCCAACGTCCTGACTTTC

j_call: TRBJ2-1
clone_size: many
d_call: TRBD2
v_call: TRBV27
cdr3_aa: CASSFGAGAANEQFF
cdr3_nt: TGTGCCAGCAGTTTCGGAGCGGGAGCGGCCAATGAGCAGTTCTTC

j_call: TRBJ2-1
clone_size: many
d_call: TRBD2
v_call: TRBV18
cdr3_aa: CASSLLRLAGGPTEEQFF
cdr3_nt: TGTGCCAGCTCACTCCTCAGACTAGCGGGAGGGCCGACAGAGGAGCAGTTCTTC

j_call: TRBJ2-7
clone_size: few
d_call: .
v_call: TRBV7-9
cdr3_aa: CASSSQGQSFSYEQYF
cdr3_nt: TGTGCCAGCAGCTCACAAGGACAGTCTTTCTCCTACGAGCAGTACTTC

j_call: TRBJ2-7
clone_size: many
d_call: .
v_call: TRBV28
cdr3_aa: CASSMRGEQYF
cdr3_nt: TGTGCCAGCAGTATGAGGGGCGAGCAGTACTTC

j_call: TRBJ1-5
clone_size: .
d_call: TRBD1
v_call: TRBV12-3/TRBV12-4
cdr3_aa: CATWDRANQPQHF
cdr3_nt: TGTGCCACGTGGGACAGGGCCAATCAGCCCCAGCATTTT

j_call: TRBJ1-1
clone_size: .
d_call: TRBD1
v_call: TRBV29-1
cdr3_aa: CSVAWTGAGTGAFF
cdr3_nt: TGCAGCGTTGCCTGGACAGGGGCGGGGACTGGAGCTTTCTTT

j_call: TRBJ2-1
clone_size: many
d_call: .
v_call: TRBV27
cdr3_aa: CAPANEQFF
cdr3_nt: TGTGCCCCGGCTAATGAGCAGTTCTTC

j_call: TRBJ1-5
clone_size: many
d_call: .
v_call: TRBV27
cdr3_aa: CASARISNQPQHF
cdr3_nt: TGTGCCAGCGCGAGAATTAGCAATCAGCCCCAGCATTTT